These 21 T cell receptor beta chains were all obtained from the same sample, sequenced in a study of T cell responses to AZD1222 COVID-19 vaccine. Clones were sequenced by immunoSEQ multiplex PCR, and TCRdb holds only the in-frame ones, with some missing. The sample has roughly 200,000 clones, around 93% seen once. The specimen comprised peripheral blood, sampled 28 days after the second dose of the MenACWY control vaccine. These receptors were collected from an adult who received the MenACWY meningococcal vaccine as a control.

The chain uses TRBV12-3 or TRBV12-4 and TRBJ2-7; perhaps D is TRBD1 or TRBD2 (6 bases each). This CDR3 comprises 13 residues. V was pared by 3 bases and J by 4 bases, with 10 bases between. CDR3 region: CASSFTGAYEQYF. CDR3 nucleotide sequence: TGTGCCAGCAGTTTTACGGGGGCATACGAGCAGTACTTC.

The rearrangement joins TRBV9 to TRBJ2-3, with 12 bases fitting TRBD2. V trimming: 4 bases; J trimming: 4 bases; junction bases outside the gene matches: 4. Germline V lookup: CDR1 SGDLS, CDR2 YYNGEE. The CDR3 sequence is 15 residues long. The CDR3 DNA sequence: TGTGCCAGCAGCCCAGGGACTAGCGGGCCAGATACGCAGTATTTT. Translation gives CASSPGTSGPDTQYF.

This clone was counted once. The chain is built from TRBV6-5 and TRBJ1-5; unclear D gene. Per germline, CDR1 MNHEY and CDR2 SVGAGI. There are 12 residues in the CDR3. With 3 bases removed from V and 5 bases from J, the gap between germline ends came to 5 bases. The CDR3 sequence: CASSYPDQPQHF. CDR3 DNA sequence: TGTGCCAGCAGTTATCCGGATCAGCCCCAGCATTTT.

A single count supports this clone. V gene TRBV5-1 combines with J gene TRBJ1-4; possible D gene TRBD1, 5 bases. The CDR3 runs to 16 residues. Germline-derived CDR1 and CDR2 are SGHRS and YFSETQ. V was clipped by 0 bases and J by 0 bases, with 9 bases between them. The DNA of the CDR3 is TGCGCCAGCAGCTTGGGTGGGACTACAACTAATGAAAAACTGTTTTTT. This codes for CASSLGGTTTNEKLFF.

This clone came up a few times. The chain employs TRBV2 and TRBJ1-5, with D possibly TRBD1 on 6 matching bases. CDR3 length: 13 residues. CDR1 is SNHLY and CDR2 is FYNNEI in the germline V gene. V was clipped by 6 bases and J by 6 bases, with 12 bases between them. The CDR3 is CASSRDKLQPQHF. As DNA, the CDR3 is TGTGCCAGCAGCAGGGACAAACTTCAGCCCCAGCATTTT. Supplemented by reference TRBV2 and TRBJ1-5, the full variable domain reads EPEVTQTPSHQVTQMGQEVILRCVPISNHLYFYWYRQILGQKVEFLVSFYNNEISEKSEIFDDQFSVERPDGSNFTLKIRSTKLEDSAMYFCASSRDKLQPQHFGDGTRLSIL.

The V and J genes are TRBV30 and TRBJ2-5; D is undetermined. CDR1 is GTSNPN, CDR2 SVGIG, per germline (reference sequence). Between the trimmed V and J ends, which lost 2 bases and 5 bases, there was a span of 9 bases. The CDR3 sequence is 12 residues long. As DNA, the CDR3 is TGTGCCTGGAGTCTGTCCGTGGAGACCCAGTACTTC. It specifies CAWSLSVETQYF.

As DNA, the CDR3 is TGTGCCACCAGCCAGGGGCGGGGTGGGGATGAAAAACTGTTTTTT. This translates into CATSQGRGGDEKLFF. This rearrangement joins TRBV15 to TRBJ1-4, with D possibly matching TRBD1 (6 bases). Germline V gene lookup returns CDR1 LNHNV and CDR2 YYDKDF (reference sequence). V lost 5 bases, J lost 6 bases, and 16 bases lay in between. The CDR3 has 15 amino acids.

On this clone itself: This same CDR3 is encoded by further DNA sequences in the sample. The rearrangement links TRBV7-9 to TRBJ2-6; D not resolved. The CDR3 spans 14 residues. CDR1 is SEHNR and CDR2 is FQNEAQ in the germline V gene (reference sequence). The germline V and J ends were trimmed by 3 bases and 1 base, with 4 bases remaining between them. This CDR3 reads CASSFGSGANVLTF. DNA for the CDR3: TGTGCCAGCAGCTTTGGGTCTGGGGCCAACGTCCTGACTTTC.

CDR3 coding DNA: TGCGCCAGCAGCCAATCCGGGACAGTTAACTATGGCTACACCTTC. This codes for CASSQSGTVNYGYTF. The chain recombines TRBV5-1 with TRBJ1-2; the match to TRBD1 covers 7 bases. From germline, CDR1 is SGHRS and CDR2 YFSETQ. J gave up 1 base and V 4 bases, and 7 bases lay outside the gene matches. The CDR3 sequence is 15 residues long.

V usage is TRBV24-1 and J usage is TRBJ2-5; TRBD1 agrees at 11 bases. V lost 3 bases, J lost 5 bases, and 7 bases stayed unmatched. There are 16 residues in the CDR3. Per germline, CDR1 KGHDR and CDR2 SFDVKD. As DNA, the CDR3 is TGTGCCACCAGTGATCCCCGGACAGGGGGCTCGGAGACCCAGTACTTC. Protein product: CATSDPRTGGSETQYF.

V usage is TRBV3-1 (or the pseudogene TRBV3-2) and J usage is TRBJ2-5, with 11 bases fitting TRBD2. Germline values: CDR1 LGHDT, CDR2 YNNKEL (reference sequence). CDR3 length: 12 amino acids. Losses at the gene ends were 8 bases for V and 4 bases for J; bases not matched to a gene: 0. CDR3 DNA sequence: TGTGCCAGCGGACTAGCGGGAGAGACCCAGTACTTC. This sequence encodes CASGLAGETQYF.

This clone was seen a single time. The CDR3 reads CASSQRLREVGYGYTF. The CDR3 DNA follows: TGTGCCAGCAGCCAGCGCTTGCGGGAGGTTGGCTATGGCTACACCTTC. The chain combines TRBV4-2 with TRBJ1-2; D is undetermined. Trimming cost V 3 bases and J 4 bases, with 18 bases left between them. Germline CDR1 is LGHNA and CDR2 is YNFKEQ. This CDR3 contains 16 residues.

The rearrangement joins TRBV24-1 to TRBJ1-2; D not resolved. CDR1 and CDR2 (germline): KGHDR, SFDVKD. Trimming took 4 bases from V and 4 from J, leaving 12 bases between them. The CDR3 is 14 residues long. The CDR3 region is CATSDSGRAYGYTF. The CDR3, as DNA: TGTGCCACCAGTGACTCGGGGAGGGCCTATGGCTACACCTTC.

The sample holds one count of this clone. The V call is TRBV14, the J call TRBJ2-7, with TRBD2 matching over 13 bases. V was clipped by 1 base and J by 3 bases; unmatched bases: 0. From germline, CDR1 is SGHDN and CDR2 FVKESK. The CDR3 has 15 residues. CDR3 region: CASSQGLAGGYEQYF. CDR3 in DNA: TGTGCCAGCAGCCAAGGACTAGCGGGGGGCTACGAGCAGTACTTC.

The V call is TRBV6-6, the J call TRBJ1-1; 9 bases map to TRBD1. This CDR3 is built from 15 residues. Germline V CDR1 and CDR2: MNHNY, SVGAGI (reference sequence). J was trimmed by 4 bases and V by 4 bases; bases with no gene match: 7. CDR3 DNA sequence: TGTGCCAGCAGTTTTTCGGGACAGGGAGGCACTGAAGCTTTCTTT. As protein: CASSFSGQGGTEAFF.

The chain carries TRBV30 and TRBJ2-7; D gene ambiguous. The V end lost 0 bases, the J end lost 5 bases, and 20 bases lay between the germline ends. The CDR3 has 16 amino acids. Germline V CDR1 and CDR2: GTSNPN, SVGIG (reference sequence). In nucleotides, the CDR3 is TGTGCCTGGAGTGTACACTTAGTAGGGTTTCGCGACGAGCAGTACTTC. Amino acids: CAWSVHLVGFRDEQYF.

About this clone itself: The same CDR3 can be traced to other DNA sequences in this sample. V gene TRBV5-6 combines with J gene TRBJ1-2; D call uncertain. Germline CDR1 and CDR2: SGHDT and YYEEEE. This CDR3 contains 13 residues. V was cut by 0 bases and J by 4 bases, with 7 bases left in between. The CDR3 sequence is CASSLGRAYGYTF. For the CDR3, the DNA is TGTGCCAGCAGCTTGGGCCGGGCCTATGGCTACACCTTC. The variable domain in full, completed from reference TRBV5-6 and TRBJ1-2, reads DAGVTQSPTHLIKTRGQQVTLRCSPKSGHDTVSWYQQALGQGPQFIFQYYEEEERQRGNFPDRFSGHQFPNYSSELNVNALLLGDSALYLCASSLGRAYGYTFGSGTRLTVV.

This chain links TRBV11-2 with TRBJ1-2; tentative D call: TRBD1 (5 bases). Trimming pared 5 bases from V and 2 bases from J, leaving 12 bases between. The germline V gene encodes CDR1 SGHAT and CDR2 FQNNGV. This CDR3 comprises 14 residues. CDR3 in DNA: TGTGCCAGCAGCCCGGGACGCGAGAACTATGGCTACACCTTC. This codes for CASSPGRENYGYTF.

About this clone: A read error may account for a junction end that differs from germline. The rearrangement uses TRBV6-2 or TRBV6-3 and TRBJ2-7; 7 bases line up with TRBD2. The CDR3 spans 14 residues. The germline V gene encodes CDR1 MNHEY and CDR2 SVGEGT. In DNA form, the CDR3 reads TGTGCCAGCAGCTACTACTTATCCGGGGGGGAGCAGTACTTC. Translation: CASSYYLSGGEQYF.

The chain carries TRBV11-2 and TRBJ1-5, with D tentatively TRBD1 (6 bases). The germline V gene has CDR1 SGHAT and CDR2 FQNNGV. The CDR3 loop spans 19 amino acids. Trimming removed 1 base at V and 0 bases at J, with 19 bases between. The CDR3 region has the DNA TGTGCCAGCAGCTTAGGCCCTCTGGGAGGGGGACTTAGCAATCAGCCCCAGCATTTT. It encodes CASSLGPLGGGLSNQPQHF.

This clone was observed a few times. Other DNA sequences in the same sample also yield this CDR3. The chain employs TRBV27 and TRBJ1-1; D unresolved. This CDR3 has 13 amino acids. The V and J ends lost 0 bases and 1 base respectively, with 3 bases between them. In germline, CDR1 is MNHEY, CDR2 SMNVEV (reference sequence). The DNA for the CDR3 is TGTGCCAGCAGTTTATCCAGGAACACTGAAGCTTTCTTT. This sequence encodes CASSLSRNTEAFF.